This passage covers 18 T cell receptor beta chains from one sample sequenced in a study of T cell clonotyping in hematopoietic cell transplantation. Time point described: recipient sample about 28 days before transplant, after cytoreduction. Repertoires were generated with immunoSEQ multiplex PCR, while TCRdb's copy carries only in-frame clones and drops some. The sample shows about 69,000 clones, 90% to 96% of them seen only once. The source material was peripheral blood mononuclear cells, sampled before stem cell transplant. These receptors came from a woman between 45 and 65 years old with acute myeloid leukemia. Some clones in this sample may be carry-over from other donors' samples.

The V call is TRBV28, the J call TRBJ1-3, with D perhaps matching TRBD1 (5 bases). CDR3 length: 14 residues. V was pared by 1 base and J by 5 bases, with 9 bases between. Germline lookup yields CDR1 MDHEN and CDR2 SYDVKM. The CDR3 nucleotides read TGTGCCAGCAGTTTATTCGACAGTAGAAACACCATATATTTT. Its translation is CASSLFDSRNTIYF.

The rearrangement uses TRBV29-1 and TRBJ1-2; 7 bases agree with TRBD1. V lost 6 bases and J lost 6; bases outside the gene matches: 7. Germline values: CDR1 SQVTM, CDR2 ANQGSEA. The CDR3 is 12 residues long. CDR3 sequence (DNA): TGCAGCGTACTAGACAGGGTACATGGCTACACCTTC. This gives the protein CSVLDRVHGYTF.

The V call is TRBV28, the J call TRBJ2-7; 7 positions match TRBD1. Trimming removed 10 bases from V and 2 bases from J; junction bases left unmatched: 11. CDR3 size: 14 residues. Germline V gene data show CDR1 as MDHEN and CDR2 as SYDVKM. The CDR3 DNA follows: TGTGCCACCCTAAGGGGCCAGGGGGCCTACGAGCAGTACTTC. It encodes CATLRGQGAYEQYF.

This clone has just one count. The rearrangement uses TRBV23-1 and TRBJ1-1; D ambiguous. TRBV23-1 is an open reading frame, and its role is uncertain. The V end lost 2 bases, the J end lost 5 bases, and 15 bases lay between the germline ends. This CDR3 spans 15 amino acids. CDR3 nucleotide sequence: TGCGCCAGCAGTCAAACCACGGGAGTTTGGACTGAAGCTTTCTTT. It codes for CASSQTTGVWTEAFF.

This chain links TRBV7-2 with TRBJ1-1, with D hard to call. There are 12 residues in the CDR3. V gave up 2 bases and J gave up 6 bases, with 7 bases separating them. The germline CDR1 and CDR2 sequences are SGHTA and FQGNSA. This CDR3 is CASSLLGPEAFF. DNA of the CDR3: TGTGCCAGCAGCTTACTGGGTCCTGAAGCTTTCTTT.

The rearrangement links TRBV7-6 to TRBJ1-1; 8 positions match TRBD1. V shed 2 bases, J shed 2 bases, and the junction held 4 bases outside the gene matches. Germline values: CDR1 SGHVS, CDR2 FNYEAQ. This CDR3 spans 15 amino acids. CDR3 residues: CASSLLRGPNTEAFF. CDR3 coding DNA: TGTGCCAGCAGCTTACTCAGGGGGCCTAACACTGAAGCTTTCTTT.

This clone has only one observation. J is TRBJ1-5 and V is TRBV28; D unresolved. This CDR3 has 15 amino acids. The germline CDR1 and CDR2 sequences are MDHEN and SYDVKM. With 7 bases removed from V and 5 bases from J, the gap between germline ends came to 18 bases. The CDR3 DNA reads TGTGCCAGCAATAGAATGCAGGCGTCCCATCAGCCCCAGCATTTT. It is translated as CASNRMQASHQPQHF.

CDR3 loop: CASSLGAGQGGGEKLFF. The CDR3 DNA reads TGTGCCAGCAGCTTGGGGGCAGGACAGGGAGGAGGTGAAAAACTGTTTTTT. The chain is built from TRBV5-8 and TRBJ1-4, with 8 positions matching TRBD1. J gave up 7 bases and V 0 bases, and 11 bases lay outside the gene matches. Germline loops: CDR1 SGHTS, CDR2 YDEGEE. The CDR3 is made up of 17 amino acids.

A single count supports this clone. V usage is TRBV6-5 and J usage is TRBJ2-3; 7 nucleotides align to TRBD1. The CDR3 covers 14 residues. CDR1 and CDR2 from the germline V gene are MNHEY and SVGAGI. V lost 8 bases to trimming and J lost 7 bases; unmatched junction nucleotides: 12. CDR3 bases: TGTGCCAGCGGTAGGGGGCTGGATTTGTATACGCAGTATTTT. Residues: CASGRGLDLYTQYF.

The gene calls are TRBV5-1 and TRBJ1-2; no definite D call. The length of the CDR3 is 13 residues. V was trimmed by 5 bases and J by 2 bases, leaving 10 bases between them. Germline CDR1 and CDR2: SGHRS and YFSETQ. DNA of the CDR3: TGCGCCAGCAGTCCGGGAAACAACTATGGCTACACCTTC. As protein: CASSPGNNYGYTF.

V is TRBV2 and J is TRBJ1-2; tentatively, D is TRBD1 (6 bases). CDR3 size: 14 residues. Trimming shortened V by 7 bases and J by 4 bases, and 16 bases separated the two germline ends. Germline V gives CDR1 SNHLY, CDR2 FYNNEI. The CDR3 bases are TGTGCCAGCACGTTAAAGGGGGACCCCTATGGCTACACCTTC. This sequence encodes CASTLKGDPYGYTF.

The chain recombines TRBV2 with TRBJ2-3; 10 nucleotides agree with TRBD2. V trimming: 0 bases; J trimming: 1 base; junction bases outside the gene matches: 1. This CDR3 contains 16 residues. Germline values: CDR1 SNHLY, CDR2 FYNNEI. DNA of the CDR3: TGTGCCAGCAGTGAAGCCCTAGCGGGAGGCACAGATACGCAGTATTTT. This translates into CASSEALAGGTDTQYF.

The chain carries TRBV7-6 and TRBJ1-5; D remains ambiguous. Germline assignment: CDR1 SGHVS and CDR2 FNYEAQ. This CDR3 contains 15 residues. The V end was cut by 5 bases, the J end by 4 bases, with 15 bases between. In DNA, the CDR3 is TGTGCCAGCAGCCCTGGCCCCCTCAAAAATCAGCCCCAGCATTTT. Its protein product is CASSPGPLKNQPQHF.

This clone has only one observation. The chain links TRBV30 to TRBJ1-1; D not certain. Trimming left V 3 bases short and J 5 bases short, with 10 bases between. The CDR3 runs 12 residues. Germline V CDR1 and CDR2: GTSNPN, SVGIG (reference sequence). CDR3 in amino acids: CAWRRWDTEAFF. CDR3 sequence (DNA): TGTGCCTGGAGGCGCTGGGATACTGAAGCTTTCTTT.

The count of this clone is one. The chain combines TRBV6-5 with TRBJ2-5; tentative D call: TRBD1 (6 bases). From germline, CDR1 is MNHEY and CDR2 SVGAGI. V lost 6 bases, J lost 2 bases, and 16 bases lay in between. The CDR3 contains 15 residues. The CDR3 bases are TGTGCCAGCAGACACCGGACAGTGAGGCAAGAGACCCAGTACTTC. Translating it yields CASRHRTVRQETQYF.

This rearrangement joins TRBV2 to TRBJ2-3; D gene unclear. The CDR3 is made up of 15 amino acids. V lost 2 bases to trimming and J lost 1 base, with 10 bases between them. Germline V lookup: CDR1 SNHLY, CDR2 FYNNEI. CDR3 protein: CASSERAVRTDTQYF. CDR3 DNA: TGTGCCAGCAGTGAACGGGCGGTGCGCACAGATACGCAGTATTTT.

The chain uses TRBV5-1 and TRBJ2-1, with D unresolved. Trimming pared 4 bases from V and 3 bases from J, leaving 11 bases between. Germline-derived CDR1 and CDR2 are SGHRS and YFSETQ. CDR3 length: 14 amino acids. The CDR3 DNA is TGCGCCAGCAGCCCGGACCCGTACTACAATGAGCAGTTCTTC. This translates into CASSPDPYYNEQFF.

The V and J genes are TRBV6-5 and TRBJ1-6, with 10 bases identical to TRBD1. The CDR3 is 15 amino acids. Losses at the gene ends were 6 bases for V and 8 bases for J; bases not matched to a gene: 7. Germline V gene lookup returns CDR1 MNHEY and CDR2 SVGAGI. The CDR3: CASSRSGTGDSPLHF. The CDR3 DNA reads TGTGCCAGCAGCCGAAGCGGGACAGGGGATTCACCCCTCCACTTT.